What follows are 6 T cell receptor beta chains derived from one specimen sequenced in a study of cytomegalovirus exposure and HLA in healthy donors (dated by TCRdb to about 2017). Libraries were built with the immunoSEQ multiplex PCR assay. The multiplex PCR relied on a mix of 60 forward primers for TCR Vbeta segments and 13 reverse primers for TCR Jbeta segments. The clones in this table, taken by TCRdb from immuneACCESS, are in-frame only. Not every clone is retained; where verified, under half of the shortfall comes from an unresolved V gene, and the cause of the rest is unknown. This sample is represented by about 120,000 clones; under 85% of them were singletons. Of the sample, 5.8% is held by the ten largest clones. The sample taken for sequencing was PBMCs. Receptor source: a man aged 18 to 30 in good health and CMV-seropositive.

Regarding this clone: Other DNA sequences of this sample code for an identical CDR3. The CDR3 loop reads CATSTPPGPQHF. The DNA of the CDR3 is TGTGCCACCAGCACACCACCGGGACCCCAGCATTTT. The genes are TRBV15 and TRBJ1-5; no clear D. The length of the CDR3 is 12 residues. The V end was cut by 4 bases, the J end by 10 bases, with 11 bases between. Germline-derived CDR1 and CDR2 are LNHNV and YYDKDF (reference sequence).

Here the CDR3 reads CASSLATGAQPQHF. The CDR3 DNA is TGTGCCAGCAGCTTAGCGACAGGGGCTCAGCCCCAGCATTTT. J is TRBJ1-5 and V is TRBV7-8, with 8 nucleotides matching TRBD1. From germline, CDR1 is SGHVS and CDR2 FQNEAQ. The CDR3 sequence is 14 residues long. V was pared by 0 bases and J by 6 bases, with 1 base of the junction left unmatched.

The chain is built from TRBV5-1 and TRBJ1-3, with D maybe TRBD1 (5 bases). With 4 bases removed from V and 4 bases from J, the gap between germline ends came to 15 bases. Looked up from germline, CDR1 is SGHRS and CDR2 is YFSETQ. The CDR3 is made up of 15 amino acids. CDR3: CASSIDQGNGNTIYF. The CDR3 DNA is TGCGCCAGCAGCATAGATCAGGGAAACGGAAACACCATATATTTT.

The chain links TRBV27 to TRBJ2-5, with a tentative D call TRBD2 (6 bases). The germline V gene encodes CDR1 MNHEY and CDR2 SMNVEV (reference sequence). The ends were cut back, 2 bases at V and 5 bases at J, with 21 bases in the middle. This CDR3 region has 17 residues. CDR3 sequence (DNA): TGTGCCAGCAGTTTAAACGCTGTAGGAGGGCGCCGGGAGACCCAGTACTTC. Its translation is CASSLNAVGGRRETQYF.

CDR3 in amino acids: CASSEEVQDYGYTF. CDR3 sequence (DNA): TGTGCCAGCAGTGAAGAAGTACAGGACTATGGCTACACCTTC. The chain is built from TRBV6-1 and TRBJ1-2; tentatively, D is TRBD1 (5 bases). The CDR3 length is 14 residues. Looked up from germline, CDR1 is MNHNS and CDR2 is SASEGT. The V end was cut by 1 base, the J end by 3 bases, with 9 bases between.

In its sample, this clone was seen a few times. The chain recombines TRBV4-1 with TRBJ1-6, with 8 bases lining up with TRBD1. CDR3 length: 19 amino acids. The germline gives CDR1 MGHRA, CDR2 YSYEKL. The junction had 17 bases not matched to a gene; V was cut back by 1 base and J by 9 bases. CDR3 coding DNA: TGCGCCAGCAGCCAAGGGGATAGACAGGGGTTCTTTCGGTTTTCACCCCTCCACTTT. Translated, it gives CASSQGDRQGFFRFSPLHF.